A selection of T cell receptor beta chains follows, all from one sample in a study of regulatory T cells in long-lasting Graves disease. MiXCR, run by TCRdb on the multiplex PCR reads, gives a single entry per CDR3 protein. The sample shows 400,000 to 500,000 distinct CDR3 sequences, just under 15% of them seen only once. This sample was also put to use in a study of T cells in Graves' hyperthyroidism and ophthalmopathy.

Sample: peripheral blood mononuclear cells (PBMCs), taken at new diagnosis, from a patient treated with antithyroid drugs. These receptors were taken from a woman aged 30 to 39 with Graves disease. Both conserved end residues are part of each CDR3. Each record gives: D gene, J gene, clone size, V gene, CDR3 DNA, CDR3 protein. D genes are given only for firm matches. Clone size is shown for a subset of rows, as once, few, many or a class of expanded clone.

>TRBD1|TRBJ1-6|-|TRBV7-8
TGTGCCAGCAGCTCCCATATGACAGGGGTAAATTCACCCCTCCACTTT
CASSSHMTGVNSPLHF
>-|TRBJ1-1|many|TRBV30
TGTGCCTGCAACCGGGACGATGAAGCTTTCTTT
CACNRDDEAFF
>TRBD2|TRBJ2-3|many|TRBV11-2
TGTGCCAGCAGTGCAGGACTAGCGGGACGAGATACGCAGTATTTT
CASSAGLAGRDTQYF
>-|TRBJ2-1|many|TRBV6-2/TRBV6-3
TGTGCCAGCAGCCCAGAGGAGAGTAACGAGCAGTTCTTC
CASSPEESNEQFF
>TRBD1|TRBJ2-5|few|TRBV6-1
TGTGCCAGCAGCGGGACAGGGGGCGCGGAGACCCAGTACTTC
CASSGTGGAETQYF
>TRBD2|TRBJ2-7|few|TRBV4-1
TGCGCCAGCAGCTTCAACCAGGGACTAGCTGCCGAGCAGTACTTC
CASSFNQGLAAEQYF
>-|TRBJ1-1|many|TRBV6-1
TGTGCCAGCAGTCACCGCCGGGGGAACACTGAAGCTTTCTTT
CASSHRRGNTEAFF
>TRBD1|TRBJ2-7|many|TRBV30
TGTGCCTGGACTTTCGGACAGGCTAACGACTACGAGCAGTACTTC
CAWTFGQANDYEQYF
>-|TRBJ2-6|few|TRBV10-3
TGTGCCATCAGCCTAGGGGGCTCTGGGGCCAACGTCCTGACTTTC
CAISLGGSGANVLTF
>-|TRBJ1-4|few|TRBV7-6
TGTGCCAGCAGCTTAGGATCCCCTGGAGGGGTTCGGGAAAAACTGTTTTTT
CASSLGSPGGVREKLFF
>-|TRBJ1-6|-|TRBV4-1
TGCGCCAGCAGCCAACCTCAGGGGATCGGTTCACCCCTCCACTTT
CASSQPQGIGSPLHF
>-|TRBJ1-1|few|TRBV13
TGTGCCAGCAGCTTAGGTTCGGGGTTGGGGATCCGGGCTTTCTTT
CASSLGSGLGIRAFF
>-|TRBJ2-1|-|TRBV7-9
TGTGCCAGCAATCCCCTGCTCTCCTACAATGAGCAGTTCTTC
CASNPLLSYNEQFF
>-|TRBJ2-1|few|TRBV27
TGTGCCAGCAGTTTAGGCAGGGGGCGTGTTAGCGGGATACCTTCAGCCTACAATGAGCAGTTCTTC
CASSLGRGRVSGIPSAYNEQFF
>TRBD1|TRBJ1-5|many|TRBV12-3/TRBV12-4
TGTGCCAGCAGTTTAGCCCGACAGGGGAATCAGCCCCAGCATTTT
CASSLARQGNQPQHF
>-|TRBJ2-4|many|TRBV5-1
TGCGCCAGCAGCGAAGGCCCCGCACGGGGGGCAGGGGCGGGCAAAAACATTCAGTACTTC
CASSEGPARGAGAGKNIQYF
>-|TRBJ2-2|many|TRBV7-2
TGTGCCAGCAGCTTAGACGGGAGAAGAACCGGGGAGCTGTTTTTT
CASSLDGRRTGELFF
>-|TRBJ2-1|many|TRBV11-3
TGTGCCAGCAGTCCTTTGGGGAGCTCCTACAATGAGCAGTTCTTC
CASSPLGSSYNEQFF
>-|TRBJ1-2|few|TRBV15
TGTGCCACCAGCAGAGATACTGTCCAGGTGGGGGATGGCTACACCTTC
CATSRDTVQVGDGYTF
>-|TRBJ2-1|many|TRBV11-3
TGTGCCAGCAGCTTAGAAGGGCCAGGGTGGTCCTACAATGAGCAGTTCTTC
CASSLEGPGWSYNEQFF
>TRBD1|TRBJ2-7|-|TRBV27
TGCTTACTCCGGGACAGCTCCTACGAGCAGTACTTC
CLLRDSSYEQYF
>TRBD1|TRBJ1-5|many|TRBV7-9
TGTGCCAGCAGCCGGGGACAGGGCGGCAATCAGCCCCAGCATTTT
CASSRGQGGNQPQHF
>-|TRBJ2-4|few|TRBV10-2
TGCGCCAGCAGTGAGTTTTCCCGCCAGCCCAAAAACATTCAGTACTTC
CASSEFSRQPKNIQYF
>-|TRBJ2-5|many|TRBV18
TGTGCCAGCTCACCCCGGGACAACCAAGAGACCCAGTACTTC
CASSPRDNQETQYF
>-|TRBJ2-7|few|TRBV6-2/TRBV6-3
TGTGCCAGCAGTTACCGGTATTCTTCCTACGAGCAGTACTTC
CASSYRYSSYEQYF
>TRBD2|TRBJ2-3|many|TRBV20-1
TGCAGTGCTAGTTCCCGACTAGCGGGAGAATTGGGCACAGATACGCAGTATTTT
CSASSRLAGELGTDTQYF
>TRBD1|TRBJ1-2|few|TRBV6-9
TGTGCCAGCAGTTACGAGGGACAGTATTTAGATGGCTACACCTTC
CASSYEGQYLDGYTF
>-|TRBJ2-7|many|TRBV3-1
TGTGCCAGCAGCCAAGATTTCGTTAGCGGCTACGAGCAGTACTTC
CASSQDFVSGYEQYF
>-|TRBJ2-7|many|TRBV27
TGTGCCAGCAGTTTATCCCGTTTCTACGAGCAGTACTTC
CASSLSRFYEQYF
>-|TRBJ2-1|-|TRBV6-1
TGTGCCAGCAGTGAACCAGGAGGGGCCAATGAGCAGTTCTTC
CASSEPGGANEQFF
>-|TRBJ1-1|many|TRBV30
TGTGCCTGGAGTGGGGTCGGGACACTGAACACTGAAGCTTTCTTT
CAWSGVGTLNTEAFF
>-|TRBJ2-1|-|TRBV2
TGTGCTCGGAAGGGCAGAAACAATGAGCAGTTCTTC
CARKGRNNEQFF
>TRBD1|TRBJ2-7|many|TRBV6-4
TGTGCCAGCAGTGAAAGGGCGTGGGACAGTACCTACGAGCAGTACTTC
CASSERAWDSTYEQYF
>-|TRBJ2-7|many|TRBV6-1
TGTGCCAGCAGTCAATTGGGTGCGGAGCAGTACTTC
CASSQLGAEQYF
>-|TRBJ1-1|many|TRBV5-6
TGTGCCAGCAGCTTCCACGGAGGCCAGAACACTGAAGCTTTCTTT
CASSFHGGQNTEAFF
>-|TRBJ2-1|many|TRBV10-3
TGTGCCATGCGTCGTGACACCAACTTCAATGAGCAGTTCTTC
CAMRRDTNFNEQFF
>-|TRBJ1-2|many|TRBV12-3/TRBV12-4
TGTGCCAGCAGTTTAGCAGACCTAGCTAACTATGGCTACACCTTC
CASSLADLANYGYTF
>-|TRBJ2-6|many|TRBV4-2
TGTGCCAGCAGCCAAGATGGGTCAGGGTTTGGGGCCAACGTCCTGACTTTC
CASSQDGSGFGANVLTF
>-|TRBJ1-2|many|TRBV6-2/TRBV6-3
TGTGCCAGCAGTGAAGCTGGAGGGTGGAACTATGGCTACACCTTC
CASSEAGGWNYGYTF
>-|TRBJ2-2|many|TRBV20-1
TGCAGTGCTAGAGGCGTAGAGGGCACAACGAACACCGGGGAGCTGTTTTTT
CSARGVEGTTNTGELFF
>-|TRBJ2-3|many|TRBV11-2
TGTGCCAGCAGCGCCCGGGGGCACTTCGGTAGCACAGATACGCAGTATTTT
CASSARGHFGSTDTQYF
>-|TRBJ2-3|few|TRBV9
TGTGCCAGCAGCGTAGGCCTCAGCGGTGGGACAGATACGCAGTATTTT
CASSVGLSGGTDTQYF